What follows are 18 T cell receptor beta chains derived from one specimen sequenced in a study of radiotherapy plus CTLA-4 blockade in lung cancer. Repertoires were generated with immunoSEQ multiplex PCR, while TCRdb's copy carries only in-frame clones and drops some. The sample includes 40,000 to 50,000 clones, 75% to 85% of them seen just once. Here the sequenced sample was peripheral blood, taken from a patient treated with radiotherapy plus ipilimumab. All receptors come from a human donor with non-small cell lung cancer who had stable disease on radiotherapy plus ipilimumab.

The CDR3 sequence is CASSQDDRGRNQPQHF. CDR3 DNA sequence: TGCGCCAGCAGCCAAGACGACAGGGGCCGCAATCAGCCCCAGCATTTT. The V gene is TRBV4-3, the J gene TRBJ1-5; TRBD1 matches 8 bases. This CDR3 has 16 amino acids. Germline CDR1 is LGHNA and CDR2 is YSLEER. J lost 2 bases, V lost 0 bases, and 3 bases had no gene match.

The chain links TRBV27 to TRBJ1-5; D uncertain. The germline gives CDR1 MNHEY, CDR2 SMNVEV (reference sequence). V gave up 6 bases and J gave up 6 bases, with 15 bases separating them. CDR3 length: 14 amino acids. CDR3 nucleotide sequence: TGTGCCAGCAGACCGGGAGGCCCTCCTCAGCCCCAGCATTTT. It encodes CASRPGGPPQPQHF.

CDR3 DNA sequence: TGTGCCAGCAGGCCAGGGGGCGCCTACGAGCAGTACTTC. Translation gives CASRPGGAYEQYF. The chain joins TRBV6-5 to TRBJ2-7; TRBD1 matches 8 bases. CDR3 length: 13 amino acids. CDR1 is MNHEY, CDR2 SVGAGI, per germline. J gave up 2 bases and V 6 bases, and 3 bases lay outside the gene matches.

V is TRBV7-2 and J is TRBJ2-7; D ambiguous. V lost 0 bases and J lost 5, with 8 bases in between. Per the germline V gene, CDR1 is SGHTA and CDR2 is FQGNSA. The CDR3 runs to 13 residues. The CDR3 sequence: CASSLARLHEQYF. The CDR3 DNA is TGTGCCAGCAGCTTAGCCCGACTCCACGAGCAGTACTTC.

The rearrangement uses TRBV27 and TRBJ2-5; TRBD2 matches at 15 bases. The CDR3 runs 16 residues. Germline CDR1 is MNHEY and CDR2 is SMNVEV (reference sequence). Trimming cost V 6 bases and J 4 bases; bases outside gene matches: 6. The CDR3 reads CASRTGTSGRSETQYF. CDR3 nucleotide sequence: TGTGCCAGCAGAACCGGGACTAGCGGGAGGTCAGAGACCCAGTACTTC.

The rearrangement links TRBV10-3 to TRBJ2-7, with D possibly TRBD1 on 6 matching bases. Germline V lookup: CDR1 ENHRY, CDR2 SYGVKD. V was pared by 0 bases and J by 2 bases, with 8 bases between. This CDR3 spans 14 amino acids. The CDR3 DNA is TGTGCCATCAGTGAGTCTGGGGGCCCCTACGAGCAGTACTTC. Translating gives CAISESGGPYEQYF.

This chain connects TRBV5-6 to TRBJ1-1, with 11 bases that match TRBD1. Germline lookup yields CDR1 SGHDT and CDR2 YYEEEE. Trimming cost V 4 bases and J 4 bases; bases outside gene matches: 9. There are 16 residues in the CDR3. The CDR3 region is CASSTGQGALGTEAFF. DNA for the CDR3: TGTGCCAGCAGCACCGGACAGGGGGCATTGGGCACTGAAGCTTTCTTT. Variable domain in full (rest from reference TRBV5-6 and TRBJ1-1): DAGVTQSPTHLIKTRGQQVTLRCSPKSGHDTVSWYQQALGQGPQFIFQYYEEEERQRGNFPDRFSGHQFPNYSSELNVNALLLGDSALYLCASSTGQGALGTEAFFGQGTRLTVV.

A word on this clone: This sample includes further DNA sequences coding for the same CDR3. The chain employs TRBV2 and TRBJ2-7; possibly TRBD2 for D (5 bases). The CDR3 spans 12 residues. V dropped 8 bases and J dropped 2 bases, with 10 bases sitting between them. Germline values: CDR1 SNHLY, CDR2 FYNNEI. The CDR3 loop is CASRGAAYEQYF. The CDR3 DNA reads TGTGCCAGCCGGGGAGCAGCCTACGAGCAGTACTTC.

CDR3 sequence (DNA): TGTGCCAGCAGTAGGGGGCTCGCCGGGGAGCTGTTTTTT. Translation: CASSRGLAGELFF. The rearrangement uses TRBV27 and TRBJ2-2; 7 nucleotides match TRBD1. Germline values: CDR1 MNHEY, CDR2 SMNVEV (reference sequence). This CDR3 region has 13 residues. V was pared by 5 bases and J by 6 bases, with 3 bases of the junction left unmatched.

The rearrangement uses TRBV30 and TRBJ2-7; 10 bases fit TRBD1. This CDR3 has 14 amino acids. Unmatched junction bases numbered 16, after V lost 8 bases and J lost 9 bases. CDR1 and CDR2 from the germline V gene are GTSNPN and SVGIG (reference sequence). The CDR3 loop is CAGDRDRGLPRQYF. CDR3 bases: TGTGCCGGGGACCGGGACAGGGGTTTGCCTAGGCAGTACTTC.

This sequence joins TRBV19 and TRBJ1-1; perhaps TRBD1 as D (5 bases). Trimming left V 6 bases short and J 1 base short, with 9 bases between. This CDR3 has 13 amino acids. Germline CDR1 and CDR2: LNHDA and SQIVND (reference sequence). This chain's CDR3 is CASRMTENTEAFF. CDR3 in DNA: TGTGCCAGTAGGATGACAGAGAACACTGAAGCTTTCTTT. Full variable domain (outside the CDR3, taken from reference TRBV19 and TRBJ1-1): DGGITQSPKYLFRKEGQNVTLSCEQNLNHDAMYWYRQDPGQGLRLIYYSQIVNDFQKGDIAEGYSVSREKKESFPLTVTSAQKNPTAFYLCASRMTENTEAFFGQGTRLTVV.

The chain links TRBV27 to TRBJ1-1; the match to TRBD1 covers 7 bases. The J segment lost 1 base and the V segment lost 6 bases, leaving 2 bases of the junction unmatched. The germline V gene encodes CDR1 MNHEY and CDR2 SMNVEV (reference sequence). CDR3 size: 13 residues. For the CDR3, the DNA is TGTGCCAGCAGCCGGACAGGGAACACTGAAGCTTTCTTT. Its protein product is CASSRTGNTEAFF.

The V and J genes are TRBV7-9 and TRBJ1-2; D might be TRBD1 (5 bases). Deletions cut 1 base from V and 7 bases from J, with 10 bases between. This CDR3 spans 13 amino acids. Germline V CDR1 and CDR2: SEHNR, FQNEAQ (reference sequence). The CDR3 protein is CASSLGGESGYTF. In DNA, the CDR3 is TGTGCCAGCAGCTTAGGGGGGGAGAGTGGCTACACCTTC.

V and J are TRBV5-1 and TRBJ1-1; D possibly corresponds to TRBD1 (6 bases). Between the trimmed V and J ends, which lost 1 base and 4 bases, there was a span of 8 bases. CDR1 and CDR2 from the germline V gene are SGHRS and YFSETQ. CDR3 length: 13 amino acids. For the CDR3, the DNA is TGCGCCAGCAGCTTGACAGGGACCACTGAAGCTTTCTTT. The encoded protein is CASSLTGTTEAFF. Full variable domain (rest looked up from reference TRBV5-1 and TRBJ1-1): KAGVTQTPRYLIKTRGQQVTLSCSPISGHRSVSWYQQTPGQGLQFLFEYFSETQRNKGNFPGRFSGRQFSNSRSEMNVSTLELGDSALYLCASSLTGTTEAFFGQGTRLTVV.

The gene calls are TRBV19 and TRBJ2-3, with 12 nucleotides matching TRBD2. Germline V CDR1 and CDR2: LNHDA, SQIVND (reference sequence). The junction had 8 bases not matched to a gene; V was cut back by 6 bases and J by 4 bases. The CDR3 runs to 16 residues. The CDR3 sequence is CASRRLAGDGADTQYF. CDR3 bases: TGTGCCAGTAGACGACTAGCGGGAGACGGTGCAGATACGCAGTATTTT.

This clone was counted only a few times. The CDR3 protein is CASSRSLAGVFFGTEAFF. CDR3 nucleotides: TGCGCCAGCAGTCGCAGTTTAGCAGGGGTATTCTTTGGCACTGAAGCTTTCTTT. This rearrangement joins TRBV23-1 to TRBJ1-1, with D possibly matching TRBD1 (6 bases). TRBV23-1 is filed as an ORF, its function uncertain. This CDR3 region has 18 residues. Trimming stripped 4 bases from V and 4 bases from J, with 25 bases between.

The sample holds one count of this clone. The chain uses TRBV29-1 and TRBJ1-5, with D perhaps matching TRBD1 (6 bases). Germline loops: CDR1 SQVTM, CDR2 ANQGSEA. This CDR3 is built from 15 residues. With 4 bases removed from V and 3 bases from J, the gap between germline ends came to 16 bases. The CDR3 region is CSVVEGRGFNQPQHF. For the CDR3, the DNA is TGCAGCGTTGTCGAGGGCAGGGGCTTCAATCAGCCCCAGCATTTT.

DNA for the CDR3: TGTGCCAGCAGTTACTCCCTAGAACGTCTTGAGCAGTTCTTC. Translation gives CASSYSLERLEQFF. The chain uses TRBV6-5 and TRBJ2-1; D is unclear. V gave up 0 bases and J gave up 9 bases, with 12 bases separating them. This CDR3 has 14 residues. Germline V gives CDR1 MNHEY, CDR2 SVGAGI.